The T cell receptor beta chain under discussion was sequenced for a study of blood T cells in healthy people across ages. The authors ran a second PCR of roughly 6 to 12 cycles using a sample-barcoded 5' primer and a J-beta primer mix. In TCRdb, the 5' RACE reads were re-called with MiXCR into one record per CDR3 protein. This repertoire shows about 640,000 distinct CDR3 sequences, roughly two fifths found once; its top ten account for 25% to 35%. The V gene's germline CDR1 is MNHEY and CDR2 SMNVEV (reference sequence). The V and J ends lost 4 bases and 7 bases respectively, with 13 bases between them. This CDR3 spans 13 amino acids. The sample holds many counts of this clonotype.

The sequenced sample consisted of blood. The sequence was collected from a man older than 75 in good health. V gene TRBV27 combines with J gene TRBJ2-5; tentative D call: TRBD2 (6 bases). CDR3 protein: CASSSRLDGTQYF. The CDR3 region has the DNA TGTGCCAGCAGTTCCAGACTAGACGGGACCCAGTACTTC.